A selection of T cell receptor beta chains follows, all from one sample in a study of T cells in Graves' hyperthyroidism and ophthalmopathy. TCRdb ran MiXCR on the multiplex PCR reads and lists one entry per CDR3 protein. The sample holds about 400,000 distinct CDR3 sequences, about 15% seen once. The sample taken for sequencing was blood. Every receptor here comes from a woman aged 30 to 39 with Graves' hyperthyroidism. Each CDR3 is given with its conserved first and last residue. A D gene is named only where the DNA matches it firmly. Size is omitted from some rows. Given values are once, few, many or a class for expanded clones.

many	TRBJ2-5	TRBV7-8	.	CASSFPLDSWITKETQYF	TGTGCCAGCAGCTTCCCCCTGGACAGTTGGATCACAAAAGAGACCCAGTACTTC
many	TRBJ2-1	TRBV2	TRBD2	CASRGLAGNEQFF	TGTGCCAGCAGAGGACTAGCGGGGAATGAGCAGTTCTTC
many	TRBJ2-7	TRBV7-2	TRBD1	CASSLKRTGRSSYEQYF	TGTGCCAGCAGCTTAAAACGGACAGGAAGGAGCTCCTACGAGCAGTACTTC
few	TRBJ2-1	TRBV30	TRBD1	CAWRSRTGGLLNNEQFF	TGTGCCTGGCGGTCGAGGACAGGGGGCCTTTTGAACAATGAGCAGTTCTTC
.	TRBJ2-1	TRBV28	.	CASSSSPRVVNEQFF	TGTGCCAGCAGTTCTTCCCCCCGGGTGGTTAATGAGCAGTTCTTC
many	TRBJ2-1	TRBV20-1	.	CSAVGNEQFF	TGCAGTGCTGTGGGGAATGAGCAGTTCTTC
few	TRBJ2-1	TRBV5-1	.	CASSPPPDLLKQFF	TGCGCCAGCAGCCCCCCCCCGGATTTACTTAAGCAGTTCTTC
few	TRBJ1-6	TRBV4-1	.	CASSQAVDSPLHF	TGCGCCAGCAGCCAAGCGGTGGATTCACCCCTCCACTTT
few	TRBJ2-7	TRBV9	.	CASSFGQSPYEQYF	TGTGCCAGCAGTTTCGGGCAGTCGCCCTACGAGCAGTACTTC
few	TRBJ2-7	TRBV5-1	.	CASSLGGRYSTYEQYF	TGCGCCAGCAGCTTGGGTGGACGATACTCCACCTACGAGCAGTACTTC
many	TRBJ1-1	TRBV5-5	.	CASSEAAGSMNTEAFF	TGTGCCAGCAGCGAGGCGGCAGGGAGCATGAACACTGAAGCTTTCTTT
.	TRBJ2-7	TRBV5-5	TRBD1	CASSFFSGTAVEQYF	TGTGCCAGCAGCTTTTTTTCTGGGACAGCAGTTGAGCAGTACTTC
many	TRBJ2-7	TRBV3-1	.	CASSQAGSSYEQYF	TGTGCCAGCAGCCAAGCTGGGAGCTCCTACGAGCAGTACTTC
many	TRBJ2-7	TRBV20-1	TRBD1	CSARKTTGIHEQYF	TGCAGTGCTAGAAAGACGACAGGGATCCACGAGCAGTACTTC
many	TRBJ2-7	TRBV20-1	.	CSAIGVGGYYEQYF	TGCAGTGCGATAGGGGTGGGAGGCTACTACGAGCAGTACTTC
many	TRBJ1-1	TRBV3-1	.	CASSHLQGTEAFF	TGTGCCAGCAGCCACTTACAGGGAACTGAAGCTTTCTTT
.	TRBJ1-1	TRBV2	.	CASSEQDGTEAFF	TGTGCCAGCAGTGAGCAGGACGGTACTGAAGCTTTCTTT
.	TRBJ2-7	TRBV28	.	CASSLEEAGAMGEQYF	TGTGCCAGCAGTTTAGAAGAGGCAGGGGCTATGGGGGAGCAGTACTTC
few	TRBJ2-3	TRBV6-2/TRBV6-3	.	CASSLRPAGFTDTQYF	TGTGCCAGCAGCCTTAGACCGGCCGGTTTTACAGATACGCAGTATTTT
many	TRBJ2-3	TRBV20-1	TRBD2	CSARAGLAGRTDTQYF	TGCAGTGCTAGAGCCGGACTAGCGGGACGCACAGATACGCAGTATTTT
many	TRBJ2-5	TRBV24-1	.	CATSGGGAETQYF	TGTGCCACCAGTGGGGGGGGCGCGGAGACCCAGTACTTC
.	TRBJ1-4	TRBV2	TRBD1	CASSVGQINEKLFF	TGTGCCAGCAGCGTGGGACAGATTAATGAAAAACTGTTTTTT
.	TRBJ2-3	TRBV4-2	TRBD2	CASSQRLAGAADTQYF	TGTGCCAGCAGCCAGAGACTAGCGGGAGCCGCAGATACGCAGTATTTT
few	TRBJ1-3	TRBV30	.	CAWSVSGNTIYF	TGTGCCTGGAGTGTTTCAGGAAACACCATATATTTT
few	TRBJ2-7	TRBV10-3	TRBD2	CAIGGSGSLDEQYF	TGTGCCATCGGAGGAAGCGGGAGCCTGGACGAGCAGTACTTC
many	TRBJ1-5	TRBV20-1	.	CSARGGDIQPQHF	TGCAGTGCTAGGGGAGGGGATATTCAGCCCCAGCATTTT
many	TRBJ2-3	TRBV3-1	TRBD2	CASSQSLAGSDTQYF	TGTGCCAGCAGCCAAAGCCTAGCGGGATCAGATACGCAGTATTTT
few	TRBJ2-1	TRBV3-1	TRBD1	CASSPSGTGALVF	TGTGCCAGCAGCCCCTCGGGGACAGGGGCCTTGGTCTTC
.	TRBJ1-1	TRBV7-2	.	CASSPNGRQNTEAFF	TGTGCCAGCAGCCCTAATGGACGGCAGAACACTGAAGCTTTCTTT
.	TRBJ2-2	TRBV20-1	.	CSARDLNTGELFF	TGCAGTGCTCGGGACTTAAACACCGGGGAGCTGTTTTTT
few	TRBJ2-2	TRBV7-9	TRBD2	CASLGTSANTGELFF	TGTGCCAGCCTCGGGACTAGCGCGAACACCGGGGAGCTGTTTTTT
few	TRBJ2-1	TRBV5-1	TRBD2	CASSWTGTSGSNEQFF	TGCGCCAGCAGCTGGACCGGGACTAGCGGGAGTAATGAGCAGTTCTTC
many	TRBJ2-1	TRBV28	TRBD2	CASSLLAGGHEQFF	TGTGCCAGCAGTCTACTAGCGGGAGGCCATGAGCAGTTCTTC
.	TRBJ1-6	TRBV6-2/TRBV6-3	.	CASSYSVSGSSYNSPLHF	TGTGCCAGCAGTTACTCAGTTTCTGGGAGCTCCTATAATTCACCCCTCCACTTT
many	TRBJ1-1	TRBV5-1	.	CASSPAGAQLYTEAFF	TGCGCCAGCAGCCCGGCGGGGGCCCAGCTGTACACTGAAGCTTTCTTT
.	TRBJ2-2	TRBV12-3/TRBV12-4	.	CASSLGDFNTGELFF	TGTGCCAGCAGTTTAGGTGACTTTAACACCGGGGAGCTGTTTTTT
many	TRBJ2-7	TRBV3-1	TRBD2	CASSYSGGGYEQYF	TGTGCCAGCAGCTATAGCGGGGGGGGGTACGAGCAGTACTTC
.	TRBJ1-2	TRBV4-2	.	CASSQAVRSNYGYTF	TGTGCCAGCAGCCAAGCAGTCAGATCTAACTATGGCTACACCTTC
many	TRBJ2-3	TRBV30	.	CAWSVARRRTDTQYF	TGTGCCTGGAGTGTGGCACGGCGCCGTACAGATACGCAGTATTTT
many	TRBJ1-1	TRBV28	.	CASTHMNTEAFF	TGTGCCAGCACTCACATGAACACTGAAGCTTTCTTT
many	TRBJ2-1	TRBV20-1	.	CSARVGTSYNEQFF	TGCAGTGCTAGAGTCGGGACGAGCTACAATGAGCAGTTCTTC
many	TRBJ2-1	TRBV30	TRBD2	CAWGLAIEQFF	TGTGCCTGGGGACTAGCGATTGAGCAGTTCTTC
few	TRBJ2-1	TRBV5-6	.	CASRYPVDGYNEQFF	TGTGCCAGCAGGTACCCGGTGGACGGATACAATGAGCAGTTCTTC
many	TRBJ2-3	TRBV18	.	CASSPQDTQYF	TGTGCCAGCTCACCTCAAGATACGCAGTATTTT
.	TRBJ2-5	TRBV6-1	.	CASSQGPGVSETQYF	TGTGCCAGCAGCCAAGGCCCCGGGGTGAGCGAGACCCAGTACTTC
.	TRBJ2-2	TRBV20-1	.	CSASEPPGELFF	TGCAGTGCTAGTGAGCCGCCCGGGGAGCTGTTTTTT
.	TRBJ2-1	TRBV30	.	CAWSPPAAYNEQFF	TGTGCCTGGAGTCCCCCAGCGGCTTACAATGAGCAGTTCTTC
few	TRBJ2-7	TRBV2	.	CASSAEWVYEQYF	TGTGCCAGCAGTGCTGAGTGGGTCTACGAGCAGTACTTC
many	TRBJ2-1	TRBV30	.	CAWSVTGRAEHEQFF	TGTGCCTGGAGTGTAACTGGAAGGGCCGAACATGAGCAGTTCTTC